This entry lists 26 T cell receptor beta chains sequenced from one sample in a study of T cell responses to AZD1222 COVID-19 vaccine. Assay used: immunoSEQ multiplex PCR; TCRdb lists only in-frame clones, some missing. The table shows more than 140,000 clones, with just over 90% occurring only once. The sample in question was peripheral blood, obtained on day 0 of MenACWY control vaccination. The source is an adult in good health.

The CDR3 spells CAWSVSSTDTQYF. The CDR3 nucleotides read TGTGCCTGGAGTGTAAGCTCCACAGATACGCAGTATTTT. The chain has TRBV30 and TRBJ2-3; unclear D gene. V lost 0 bases and J 2 bases, leaving 6 bases between the germline ends. CDR1 and CDR2 (germline): GTSNPN, SVGIG (reference sequence). There are 13 residues in the CDR3.

This clone came up once. The chain recombines TRBV23-1 with TRBJ1-5; D call uncertain. TRBV23-1 qualifies as an ORF whose function is uncertain. V was pared by 0 bases and J by 0 bases, with 15 bases between. CDR3 length: 18 amino acids. CDR3 nucleotide sequence: TGCGCCAGCAGTCAATCGAGACGGATCACTTATAGCAATCAGCCCCAGCATTTT. This codes for CASSQSRRITYSNQPQHF.

A word on this clone: Germline and junction disagree at one end, which may indicate a read error. The CDR3 loop is CASSYRGSTDMQYF. In nucleotides, the CDR3 is TGTGCCAGCAGCTACAGGGGCAGCACAGATATGCAGTATTTT. This sequence joins TRBV2 and TRBJ2-3; TRBD1 agrees at 7 bases. Germline-derived CDR1 and CDR2 are SNHLY and FYNNEI. The CDR3 spans 14 residues.

This clone was recorded a few times. This chain links TRBV5-5 with TRBJ2-1, with a tentative D call TRBD2 (5 bases). The CDR3 has 16 amino acids. Looked up from germline, CDR1 is SGHKS and CDR2 is YYEKEE (reference sequence). Trimming cost V 2 bases and J 0 bases, with 12 bases left between them. The CDR3 nucleotides are TGTGCCAGCAGCTTTTTCGGGATGTCCTCCTACAATGAGCAGTTCTTC. Translated, it gives CASSFFGMSSYNEQFF. The full variable domain, rest sourced from reference TRBV5-5 and TRBJ2-1, is DAGVTQSPTHLIKTRGQQVTLRCSPISGHKSVSWYQQVLGQGPQFIFQYYEKEERGRGNFPDRFSARQFPNYSSELNVNALLLGDSALYLCASSFFGMSSYNEQFFGPGTRLTVL.

The gene calls are TRBV6-1 and TRBJ1-2; D is uncertain. Germline V gives CDR1 MNHNS, CDR2 SASEGT. The CDR3 spans 15 residues. Deletions cut 1 base from V and 5 bases from J, with 14 bases between. CDR3 nucleotides: TGTGCCAGCAGTGAAGGAGGAACAGAATATTATGGCTACACCTTC. Amino acids: CASSEGGTEYYGYTF.

As regards this clone: The junction departs from the called germline gene at one end, perhaps through a read error. The rearrangement links TRBV11-2 to TRBJ2-2; 9 bases are a match to TRBD2. Germline CDR1 is SGHAT and CDR2 is FQNNGV. This CDR3 has 15 residues. CDR3 sequence reads: CASSLETSGRGELFF. The CDR3 bases are TGTGCCAGCAGCCTAGAGACTAGCGGCCGCGGGGAGCTGTTTTTT.

The chain is built from TRBV6-5 and TRBJ1-1; TRBD1 agrees at 7 bases. Germline V gene data show CDR1 as MNHEY and CDR2 as SVGAGI. This CDR3 comprises 15 residues. Germline trimming cut 4 bases from V and 0 bases from J; bases unmatched to any gene: 5. The CDR3 nucleotides are TGTGCCAGCAGTTTCCAGACAGGGCTGAACACTGAAGCTTTCTTT. Residues: CASSFQTGLNTEAFF.

In nucleotides, the CDR3 is TGTGCCAGTAGTTCGACAGGGGCTAGCAATCAGCCCCAGCATTTT. It translates to CASSSTGASNQPQHF. The rearrangement links TRBV19 to TRBJ1-5, with TRBD1 matching over 8 bases. The CDR3 runs 15 residues. V lost 5 bases and J lost 0; bases outside the gene matches: 3. Germline values: CDR1 LNHDA, CDR2 SQIVND (reference sequence).

This chain's CDR3 is CSVHDRAQGNDFF. CDR3 DNA: TGCAGCGTTCACGACAGGGCCCAAGGAAACGATTTCTTT. V gene TRBV29-1 combines with J gene TRBJ1-1, with 7 bases matching TRBD1. The V segment lost 5 bases and the J segment 13 bases; nucleotides outside the gene matches: 16. In germline, CDR1 is SQVTM, CDR2 ANQGSEA. CDR3 length: 13 residues.

This clone appeared once. The chain couples TRBV4-3 to TRBJ1-6; D may be TRBD1 (5 bases). V was trimmed by 6 bases and J by 3 bases, leaving 15 bases between them. Germline CDR1 reads LGHNA; CDR2 reads YSLEER. CDR3 length: 16 residues. This chain's CDR3 is CASSQGAPFYNSPLHF. DNA of the CDR3: TGCGCCAGCAGTCAGGGAGCCCCTTTCTATAATTCACCCCTCCACTTT.

A single count supports this clone. V is TRBV6-2 or TRBV6-3 and J is TRBJ2-1; possibly TRBD2 for D (6 bases). The CDR3 sequence is 14 residues long. V was cut by 4 bases and J by 9 bases, with 16 bases left in between. Germline values: CDR1 MNHEY, CDR2 SVGEGT. The CDR3 here is CASSSGLFRGEQFF. The CDR3 DNA is TGTGCCAGCAGTTCGGGACTCTTTCGAGGTGAGCAGTTCTTC.

The chain couples TRBV5-1 to TRBJ1-2, with D unresolved. The CDR3 contains 14 residues. The V gene's germline CDR1 is SGHRS and CDR2 YFSETQ. V was cut by 5 bases and J by 7 bases, with 18 bases left in between. CDR3 loop: CASRPEETIGGYTF. CDR3 nucleotide sequence: TGCGCCAGCAGGCCTGAGGAGACGATAGGTGGCTACACCTTC.

V is TRBV5-1 and J is TRBJ2-5, with TRBD2 matching over 11 bases. This CDR3 spans 14 amino acids. Looked up from germline, CDR1 is SGHRS and CDR2 is YFSETQ. Trimming at V came to 4 bases and at J to 5 bases, leaving 4 bases not matched to a gene. The CDR3 DNA sequence: TGCGCCAGCAGCCTCGGACTAGCGGGTGAGACCCAGTACTTC. Amino acids: CASSLGLAGETQYF.

This chain links TRBV2 with TRBJ2-7; 9 bases line up with TRBD1. J lost 6 bases, V lost 6 bases, and 3 bases had no gene match. CDR1 SNHLY and CDR2 FYNNEI come from the germline V gene. The CDR3 consists of 12 residues. The CDR3 reads CASRTGGSEQYF. The CDR3 nucleotides are TGTGCCAGCAGGACAGGGGGGAGCGAGCAGTACTTC.

A word on this clone: Other DNA variants within this sample encode the same CDR3. CDR3 protein: CATSDFQLAGGRNEQFF. The DNA of the CDR3 is TGTGCCACCAGTGATTTTCAGCTAGCGGGGGGTCGAAATGAGCAGTTCTTC. The chain carries TRBV24-1 and TRBJ2-1, with TRBD2 identical over 11 bases. The trim removed 1 base at V and 7 bases at J, leaving 8 bases unmatched. The CDR3 consists of 17 residues. Germline values: CDR1 KGHDR, CDR2 SFDVKD.

This chain connects TRBV4-1 to TRBJ1-5; TRBD1 is a possible D gene (6 bases). V was shortened by 3 bases and J by 0 bases, with 15 bases between the two germline ends. Germline CDR1 reads MGHRA; CDR2 reads YSYEKL. This CDR3 comprises 17 residues. CDR3 DNA: TGCGCCAGCAGCCACCCCGGGAGGGGGTATAGCAATCAGCCCCAGCATTTT. The encoded protein is CASSHPGRGYSNQPQHF.

This clone was observed once. V gene TRBV28 combines with J gene TRBJ1-3, with D possibly being TRBD1 (5 bases). This CDR3 has 16 amino acids. Germline-derived CDR1 and CDR2 are MDHEN and SYDVKM. Trimming took 5 bases from V and 0 from J, leaving 14 bases between them. The CDR3 DNA reads TGTGCCAGCAGTACCATAGGGGTTTCCTCTGGAAACACCATATATTTT. Its protein product is CASSTIGVSSGNTIYF.

The chain couples TRBV19 to TRBJ2-1; weak D call: TRBD2 (5 bases). This CDR3 has 13 amino acids. Germline V lookup: CDR1 LNHDA, CDR2 SQIVND (reference sequence). Trimming stripped 0 bases from V and 10 bases from J, with 10 bases between. CDR3 sequence reads: CASSIDLRGEQFF. In DNA, the CDR3 is TGTGCCAGTAGTATAGATCTACGGGGAGAGCAGTTCTTC.

V is TRBV19 and J is TRBJ1-3, with TRBD1 matching 8 bases. Germline trimming cut 3 bases from V and 4 bases from J; bases unmatched to any gene: 8. Germline V CDR1 and CDR2: LNHDA, SQIVND (reference sequence). This CDR3 is built from 16 residues. The CDR3 region has the DNA TGTGCCAGTAGTATCCGGGACAGGATCGCCGGAAACACCATATATTTT. This codes for CASSIRDRIAGNTIYF.

V usage is TRBV9 and J usage is TRBJ1-1; 7 nucleotides match TRBD1. V was pared by 0 bases and J by 1 base, with 3 bases of the junction left unmatched. CDR1 and CDR2 (germline): SGDLS, YYNGEE. CDR3 length equals 15 residues. The chain's CDR3 is CASSVVGQANTEAFF. The CDR3 DNA follows: TGTGCCAGCAGCGTAGTCGGACAGGCGAACACTGAAGCTTTCTTT.

The CDR3 is CASSVGPEEQFF. In DNA form, the CDR3 reads TGTGCCAGCAGTGTGGGCCCGGAGGAGCAGTTCTTC. The chain employs TRBV28 and TRBJ2-1; D gene unclear. The CDR3 is 12 residues long. The germline gives CDR1 MDHEN, CDR2 SYDVKM. V lost 5 bases and J lost 10, with 12 bases in between.

The rearrangement uses TRBV28 and TRBJ1-5; perhaps TRBD1 as D (6 bases). From germline, CDR1 is MDHEN and CDR2 SYDVKM. V lost 5 bases to trimming and J lost 0 bases, with 11 bases between them. The CDR3 extends over 15 amino acids. CDR3 sequence reads: CASSKRGISNQPQHF. CDR3 DNA sequence: TGTGCCAGCAGTAAGAGGGGGATTAGCAATCAGCCCCAGCATTTT.

V and J are TRBV28 and TRBJ1-5; D ambiguous. Between the trimmed V and J ends, which lost 6 bases and 4 bases, there was a span of 16 bases. The CDR3 runs to 15 residues. Germline V gives CDR1 MDHEN, CDR2 SYDVKM. CDR3 sequence: CASSRQVGVNQPQHF. Written as DNA, the CDR3 is TGTGCCAGCAGCCGTCAGGTGGGTGTTAATCAGCCCCAGCATTTT.

The J gene is TRBJ2-3, the V gene TRBV19; 10 positions agree with TRBD2. V shed 5 bases, J shed 3 bases, and the junction held 8 bases outside the gene matches. The V gene's germline CDR1 is LNHDA and CDR2 SQIVND (reference sequence). This CDR3 region has 16 residues. The CDR3 DNA reads TGTGCCAGTAGTTGGGGGTCTAGCGGGGGTACAGATACGCAGTATTTT. Protein sequence: CASSWGSSGGTDTQYF. The variable domain in full, completed from reference TRBV19 and TRBJ2-3, reads DGGITQSPKYLFRKEGQNVTLSCEQNLNHDAMYWYRQDPGQGLRLIYYSQIVNDFQKGDIAEGYSVSREKKESFPLTVTSAQKNPTAFYLCASSWGSSGGTDTQYFGPGTRLTVL.

The chain uses TRBV28 and TRBJ2-5, with 9 bases that match TRBD1. The germline V gene has CDR1 MDHEN and CDR2 SYDVKM. The V segment lost 3 bases and the J segment 3 bases; nucleotides outside the gene matches: 2. The CDR3 spans 14 residues. The CDR3 is CASSFRTGEETQYF. DNA for the CDR3: TGTGCCAGCAGTTTTCGGACAGGGGAAGAGACCCAGTACTTC.

The chain combines TRBV2 with TRBJ2-7; D call uncertain. CDR3 length equals 16 residues. The V end lost 3 bases, the J end lost 2 bases, and 17 bases lay between the germline ends. Germline V gene lookup returns CDR1 SNHLY and CDR2 FYNNEI. The CDR3 nucleotides are TGTGCCAGCAGTGACCTTATAGCCGTAAACCCCTACGAGCAGTACTTC. This codes for CASSDLIAVNPYEQYF.